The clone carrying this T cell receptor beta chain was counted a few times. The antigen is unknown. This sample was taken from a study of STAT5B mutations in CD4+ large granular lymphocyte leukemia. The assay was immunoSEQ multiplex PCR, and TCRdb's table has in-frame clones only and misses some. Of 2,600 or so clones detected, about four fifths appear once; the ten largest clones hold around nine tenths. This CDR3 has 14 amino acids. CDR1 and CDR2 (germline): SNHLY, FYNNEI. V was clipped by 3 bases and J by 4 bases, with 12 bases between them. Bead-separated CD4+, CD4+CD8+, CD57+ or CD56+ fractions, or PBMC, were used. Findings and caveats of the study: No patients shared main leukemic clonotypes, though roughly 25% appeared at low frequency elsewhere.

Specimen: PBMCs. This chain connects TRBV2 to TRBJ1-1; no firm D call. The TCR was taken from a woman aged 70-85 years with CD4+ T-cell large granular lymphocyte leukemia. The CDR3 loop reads CASSENSIGTEAFF. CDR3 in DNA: TGTGCCAGCAGTGAGAACAGTATAGGCACTGAAGCTTTCTTT.